Presented here are 14 T cell receptor beta chains from one specimen sequenced in a study of regulatory T cells in long-lasting Graves disease (dated by TCRdb to the early 2020s). To prepare the library, multiplex PCR was applied. The reads were generated on an Illumina HiSeq 4000. iRepertoire HTBI primers and Arm-PCR amplification of CDR3 regions were used to construct TCR beta libraries. Using fastp at Q25 and MiXCR, TCRdb reprocessed the public reads and kept productive beta chains. Under each unique CDR3 protein, matching rows form one entry showing the most common genes and DNA. The sample table contains 400,000 to 450,000 distinct CDR3 sequences; only one count was recorded for about 15% of them. 16% of the sample lies in the top ten. Taken with the paper, the label for time point translates to: newly diagnosed GD, antithyroid drugs for less than 3 months. For both TCR sequencing and RNA sequencing, RNA was extracted from PBMCs in TRIzol.

These data also featured in a second study, about T cells in Graves' hyperthyroidism and ophthalmopathy.

This specimen consisted of peripheral blood mononuclear cells (PBMCs), obtained at new diagnosis, from a patient treated with antithyroid drugs. The origin of the receptors is a woman aged 30 to 39 with Graves disease. Donor details come from another sample of the same person, matched by shared clones.

This clonotype was recorded many times. The chain employs TRBV11-1 and TRBJ2-2; weak D call: TRBD2 (5 bases). Germline V gene lookup returns CDR1 SGHAT and CDR2 FQDESV (reference sequence). CDR3 size: 16 residues. Trimming took 0 bases from V and 4 from J, leaving 12 bases between them. CDR3 DNA: TGTGCCAGCAGCTTAGCATCGAGCGGTCTCACCGGGGAGCTGTTTTTT. Its protein is CASSLASSGLTGELFF.

A single count supports this clonotype. V gene TRBV11-1 combines with J gene TRBJ2-7, with D perhaps TRBD1 (6 bases). The CDR3 runs to 13 residues. The ends were cut back, 1 base at V and 6 bases at J, with 10 bases in the middle. The germline gives CDR1 SGHAT, CDR2 FQDESV (reference sequence). The CDR3 DNA reads as TGTGCCAGCAGCTTAGTGACAGGCGGCGAGCAGTACTTC. It encodes CASSLVTGGEQYF.

This clonotype appeared once. A much larger clone differs from this one at a single base, so this may be a read error. In this CDR3 the conserved last residue, phenylalanine or tryptophan, is missing, so a read error is likely. The V and J genes are TRBV2 and TRBJ2-5; D is ambiguous. The J call may be wrong; the DNA end is better matched by TRBJ2-1. CDR1 is SNHLY, CDR2 FYNNEI, per germline. The CDR3 spans 15 residues. The CDR3 nucleotides read TGTGCCAGCGACCAACCCCGAAGGACCAACAATGAGCAGTTCCTC. Its translation is CASDQPRRTNNEQFL.

This clonotype was found many times. This sequence joins TRBV27 and TRBJ2-7, with 13 bases lining up with TRBD2. The CDR3 has 15 residues. Germline CDR1 and CDR2: MNHEY and SMNVEV (reference sequence). The J segment lost 2 bases and the V segment lost 5 bases, leaving 3 bases of the junction unmatched. The CDR3 spells CASSAGLAGAYEQYF. CDR3 sequence (DNA): TGTGCCAGCAGTGCCGGACTAGCGGGGGCCTACGAGCAGTACTTC.

This clonotype was counted many times. CDR3 DNA: TGTGCCAGCACCGAGGGCCGCTTTAAGCATTTT. Translating it yields CASTEGRFKHF. The rearrangement uses TRBV28 and TRBJ1-5; D gene ambiguous. Germline lookup yields CDR1 MDHEN and CDR2 SYDVKM. The V gene lost 7 bases and the J gene lost 14 bases, with 15 bases spanning the gap. The CDR3 has 11 residues.

The sample holds many counts of this clonotype. CDR3 DNA sequence: TGTGCCAGCAGCTTACCCGGGACAAAGAACTATGGCTACACCTTC. Protein sequence: CASSLPGTKNYGYTF. The chain carries TRBV7-9 and TRBJ1-2; perhaps TRBD1 as D (6 bases). The CDR3 covers 15 residues. V lost 2 bases to trimming and J lost 2 bases, with 12 bases between them. The germline CDR1 and CDR2 sequences are SEHNR and FQNEAQ (reference sequence).

The table lists this clonotype with a few counts. The genes are TRBV29-1 and TRBJ2-3; 10 bases agree with TRBD2. Germline trimming cut 6 bases from V and 5 bases from J; bases unmatched to any gene: 11. CDR3 length: 15 residues. CDR1 is SQVTM and CDR2 is ANQGSEA in the germline V gene. The CDR3 coding sequence is TGCAGCGTGGGGACCCCTAGCGGGAGTGGAGATACGCAGTATTTT. Translated: CSVGTPSGSGDTQYF.

This sequence joins TRBV7-3 and TRBJ2-7; tentative D call: TRBD2 (6 bases). Germline V lookup: CDR1 SGHTA, CDR2 FQGTGA. V lost 5 bases, J lost 3 bases, and 23 bases lay in between. The CDR3 consists of 17 residues. The CDR3 nucleotides read TGTGCCAGCAGCCTCTTCGATGGAGGGACGGCGAACTACGAGCAGTACTTC. Its translation is CASSLFDGGTANYEQYF.

This clonotype showed up just a few times. The chain links TRBV28 to TRBJ2-7; D call uncertain. CDR1 and CDR2 (germline): MDHEN, SYDVKM. Trimming took off 3 bases at V and 0 bases at J, with 12 bases between the two ends. The CDR3 consists of 15 residues. The CDR3 loop reads CASSFPAPGSYEQYF. The CDR3, as DNA: TGTGCCAGCAGTTTTCCAGCGCCTGGCTCCTACGAGCAGTACTTC.

Ten or more counts support this clonotype. The CDR3 sequence: CASSPPGQGSPIQYF. The CDR3 coding sequence is TGTGCCAGCAGTCCACCGGGCCAGGGGTCCCCAATTCAGTACTTC. The rearrangement joins TRBV28 to TRBJ2-4, with a possible D match to TRBD1 (6 bases). This CDR3 contains 15 residues. V was pared by 5 bases and J by 10 bases, with 21 bases between. Germline V lookup: CDR1 MDHEN, CDR2 SYDVKM.

The chain is built from TRBV7-9 and TRBJ1-2, with D tentatively TRBD1 (6 bases). The CDR3 is 17 residues long. V lost 4 bases and J lost 1, with 19 bases in between. The germline CDR1 and CDR2 sequences are SEHNR and FQNEAQ (reference sequence). In DNA, the CDR3 is TGTGCCAGCAGCTCCCCATTGAGACAGGCAAATAACTATGGCTACACCTTC. Translated, it gives CASSSPLRQANNYGYTF.

This clonotype was observed many times. The J gene is TRBJ2-7, the V gene TRBV7-2; 7 bases are shared with TRBD2. The germline gives CDR1 SGHTA, CDR2 FQGNSA. The CDR3 runs 16 residues. V was clipped by 1 base and J by 3 bases; unmatched bases: 9. This CDR3 is CASSLDDGGRVYEQYF. As DNA, the CDR3 is TGTGCCAGCAGCTTAGACGATGGCGGGAGAGTCTACGAGCAGTACTTC.

A few counts support this clonotype. The V and J genes are TRBV10-3 and TRBJ2-7; 7 bases agree with TRBD1. V lost 5 bases, J lost 2 bases, and 6 bases stayed unmatched. The CDR3 is 14 residues long. CDR1 and CDR2 (germline): ENHRY, SYGVKD. The CDR3 is CAISLGQAAYEQYF. In nucleotides, the CDR3 is TGTGCCATCAGTTTAGGACAGGCCGCCTACGAGCAGTACTTC.

The chain carries TRBV28 and TRBJ1-6, with D possibly being TRBD1 (5 bases). This CDR3 has 12 residues. V shed 6 bases and J shed 14 bases, with 14 bases lying between them. Germline V gives CDR1 MDHEN, CDR2 SYDVKM. The CDR3 spells CASREDGGALHF. The CDR3 coding sequence is TGTGCCAGCAGGGAGGACGGGGGGGCCCTCCACTTT.